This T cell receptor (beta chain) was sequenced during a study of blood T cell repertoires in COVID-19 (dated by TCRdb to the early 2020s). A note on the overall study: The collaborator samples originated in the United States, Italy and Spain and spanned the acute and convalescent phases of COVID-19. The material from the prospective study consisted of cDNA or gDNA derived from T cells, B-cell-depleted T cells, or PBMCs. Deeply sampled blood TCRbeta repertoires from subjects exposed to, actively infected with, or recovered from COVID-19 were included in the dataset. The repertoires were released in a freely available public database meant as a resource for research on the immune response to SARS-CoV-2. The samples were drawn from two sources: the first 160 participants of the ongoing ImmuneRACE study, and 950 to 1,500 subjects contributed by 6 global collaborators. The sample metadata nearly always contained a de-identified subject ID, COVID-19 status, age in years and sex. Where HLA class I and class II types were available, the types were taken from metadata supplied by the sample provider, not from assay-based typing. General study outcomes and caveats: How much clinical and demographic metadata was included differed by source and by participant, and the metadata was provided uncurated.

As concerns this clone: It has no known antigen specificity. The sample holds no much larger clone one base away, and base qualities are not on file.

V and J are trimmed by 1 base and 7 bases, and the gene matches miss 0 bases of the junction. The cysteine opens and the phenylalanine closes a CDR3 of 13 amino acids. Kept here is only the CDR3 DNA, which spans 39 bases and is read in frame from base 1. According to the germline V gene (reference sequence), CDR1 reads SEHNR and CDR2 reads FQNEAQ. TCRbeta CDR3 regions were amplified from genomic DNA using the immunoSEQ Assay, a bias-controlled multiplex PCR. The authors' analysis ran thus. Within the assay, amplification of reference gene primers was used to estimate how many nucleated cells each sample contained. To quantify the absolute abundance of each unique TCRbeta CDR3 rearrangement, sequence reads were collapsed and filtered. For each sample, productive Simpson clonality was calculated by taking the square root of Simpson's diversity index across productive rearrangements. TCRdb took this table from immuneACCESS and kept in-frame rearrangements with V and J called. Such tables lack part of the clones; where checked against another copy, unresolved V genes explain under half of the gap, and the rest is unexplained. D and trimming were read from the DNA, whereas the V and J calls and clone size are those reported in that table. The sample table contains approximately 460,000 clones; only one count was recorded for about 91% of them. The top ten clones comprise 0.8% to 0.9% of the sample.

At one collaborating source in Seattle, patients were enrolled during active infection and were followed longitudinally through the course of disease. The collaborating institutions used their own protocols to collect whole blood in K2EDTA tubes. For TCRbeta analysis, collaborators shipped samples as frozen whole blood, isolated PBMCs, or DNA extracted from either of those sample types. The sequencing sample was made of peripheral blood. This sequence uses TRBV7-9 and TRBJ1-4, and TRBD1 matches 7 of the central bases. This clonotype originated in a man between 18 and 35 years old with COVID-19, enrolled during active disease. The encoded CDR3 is CASSLGDSEKLFF. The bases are TGTGCCAGCAGCTTAGGGGACAGTGAAAAACTGTTTTTT.